This T cell receptor beta chain was sequenced for a study of early T cells in non-severe SARS-CoV-2 infection (dated by TCRdb to the early 2020s). In the study overall: Because TCR sequencing was done on bulk RNA from unsorted whole blood, the alpha and beta chains could not be paired.

This was a case-control study nested in a cohort of healthcare workers in London, UK, who had nasopharyngeal swab PCR tests and blood samples taken every week. Between 23 and 31 March 2020, the week of the UK lockdown, healthcare workers were enrolled and then followed up weekly for as long as 16 weeks. Study-level results and caveats: VDJdb matching was skewed toward anti-spike CD8 responses and likely underestimated virus-specific expansions, missing private and CD4 specificities.

In the germline V gene, CDR1 corresponds to KGHSH and CDR2 to LQKENI. Spanning cysteine to phenylalanine, the CDR3 consists of 14 amino acids. Only the CDR3 part of the read is kept: 42 bases, read in frame from the first base. For this chain, trimming is 0 bases at the V end and 7 bases at the J end, and the number of junction bases without a gene match is 2. This clonotype has only a few counts. The antigen this receptor binds is unknown. Base qualities are not recorded, but no much larger clone differs from it by a single base. The library was made by 5' RACE. The run used a NextSeq 500. The TCR library protocol attached unique molecular identifiers to individual cDNA molecules to correct for sequencing error and PCR bias. Both TCR alpha and beta chains were sequenced, and tight co-correlation was observed between alpha and beta sequence abundances in each sample. In the source study's methods: Decombinator V4 was used to annotate TCR sequences for V gene, J gene and CDR3. TCRs were defined as expanded if a significant change between any two time points was detected under a Poisson model with p below 0.0001. TCR abundances were normalised to the total number of TCRs sequenced in each sample and reported as counts per million. TRAV1-2 paired with TRAJ12, TRAJ20 or TRAJ33 defined MAIT TCRs, while TRAV10 paired with TRAJ18 defined iNKT TCRs. VDJdb, accessed on 1 November 2021, was searched for TCRs annotated for CMV, EBV and SARS-CoV-2, and TCRs annotated for more than one antigen were excluded. TCRdb ran its own pipeline on the public reads, namely fastp trimming at Q25 and MiXCR clone calling, and kept in-frame beta chains. A single entry per CDR3 protein holds the most common genes and DNA from its merged rows. Clone size and V and J calls follow TCRdb, not the original study. Counted in this sample were some 110,000 distinct CDR3 sequences; 15% of them appeared once. The biggest ten clones account for just over 20% of the sample.

The material sequenced was whole blood. Recombination linked TRBV18 to TRBJ2-7; TRBD2 agrees with 11 junctional bases. The source is an adult who was a healthcare worker with PCR-confirmed SARS-CoV-2 infection or an uninfected control (not recorded which). The nucleotide sequence is given as TGTGCCAGCTCACCACCTAGCGGGGGGGCAGAGCAGTACTTC. The encoded protein is CASSPPSGGAEQYF.